This TCR beta chain was recorded in a study of OX40 agonist ivuxolimab in advanced cancers. Using immunoSEQ multiplex PCR, the repertoire was profiled, and TCRdb retains in-frame clones only, with some absent. In the table there are 95,000 to 110,000 clones, less than 95% of which are singletons. CDR3 length: 17 amino acids. V shed 3 bases, J shed 4 bases, and the junction held 10 bases outside the gene matches. Germline V CDR1 and CDR2: MDHEN, SYDVKM. The chain links TRBV28 to TRBJ2-3, with TRBD1 matching 10 bases. Specimen: CD4+ or CD8+ T cells sorted from blood, collected in a trial of the OX40 agonist ivuxolimab. The clonotype was recovered from an adult with an advanced solid tumor such as melanoma, head and neck, liver or kidney cancer. The chain's CDR3 is CASSLWGQGRGSDTQYF. The CDR3 DNA sequence: TGTGCCAGCAGTTTGTGGGGACAGGGGCGGGGATCAGATACGCAGTATTTT.